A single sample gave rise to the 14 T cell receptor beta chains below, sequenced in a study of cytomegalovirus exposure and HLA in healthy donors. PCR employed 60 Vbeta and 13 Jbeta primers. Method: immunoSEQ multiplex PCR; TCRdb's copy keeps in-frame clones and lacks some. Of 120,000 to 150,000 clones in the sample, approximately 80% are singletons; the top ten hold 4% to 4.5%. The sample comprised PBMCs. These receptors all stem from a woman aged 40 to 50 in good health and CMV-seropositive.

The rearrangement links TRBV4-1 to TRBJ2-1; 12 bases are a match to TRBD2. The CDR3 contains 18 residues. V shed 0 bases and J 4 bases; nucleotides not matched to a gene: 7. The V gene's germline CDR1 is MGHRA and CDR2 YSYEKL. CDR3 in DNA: TGCGCCAGCAGCCAAGATCAATCTGGACTAGCGGGGTACAATGAGCAGTTCTTC. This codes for CASSQDQSGLAGYNEQFF.

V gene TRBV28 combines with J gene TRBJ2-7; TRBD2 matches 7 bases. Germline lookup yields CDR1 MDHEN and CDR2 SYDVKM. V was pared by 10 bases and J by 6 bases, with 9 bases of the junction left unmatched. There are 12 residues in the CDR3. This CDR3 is CATRSGGGEQYF. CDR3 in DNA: TGTGCCACCCGGTCGGGGGGTGGCGAGCAGTACTTC.

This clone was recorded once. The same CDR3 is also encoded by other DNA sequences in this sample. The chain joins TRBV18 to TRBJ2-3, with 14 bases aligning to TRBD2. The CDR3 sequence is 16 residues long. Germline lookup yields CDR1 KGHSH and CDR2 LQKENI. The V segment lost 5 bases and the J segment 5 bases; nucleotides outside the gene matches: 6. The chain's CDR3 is CASSSGLAGAGDTQYF. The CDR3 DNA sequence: TGTGCCAGCTCATCGGGACTAGCGGGAGCCGGAGATACGCAGTATTTT. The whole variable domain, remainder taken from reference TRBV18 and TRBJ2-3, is NAGVMQNPRHLVRRRGQEARLRCSPMKGHSHVYWYRQLPEEGLKFMVYLQKENIIDESGMPKERFSAEFPKEGPSILRIQQVVRGDSAAYFCASSSGLAGAGDTQYFGPGTRLTVL.

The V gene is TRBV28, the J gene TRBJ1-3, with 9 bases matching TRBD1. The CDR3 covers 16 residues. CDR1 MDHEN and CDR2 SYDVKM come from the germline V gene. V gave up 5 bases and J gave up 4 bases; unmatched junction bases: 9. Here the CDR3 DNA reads TGTGCCAGCAGTGGAGAGACAGGGGGTCTCGGAAACACCATATATTTT. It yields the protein CASSGETGGLGNTIYF.

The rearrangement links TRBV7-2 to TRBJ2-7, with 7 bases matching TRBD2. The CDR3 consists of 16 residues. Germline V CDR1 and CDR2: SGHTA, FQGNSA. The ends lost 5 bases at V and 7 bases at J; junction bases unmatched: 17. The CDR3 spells CASSPQWGGGRTEQYF. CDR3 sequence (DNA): TGTGCCAGCAGCCCGCAGTGGGGCGGGGGTAGGACGGAGCAGTACTTC.

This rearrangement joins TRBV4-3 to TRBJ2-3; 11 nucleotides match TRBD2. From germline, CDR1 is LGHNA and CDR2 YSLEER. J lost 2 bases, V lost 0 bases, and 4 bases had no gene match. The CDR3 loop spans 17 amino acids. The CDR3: CASSQEGTSGYTDTQYF. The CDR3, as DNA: TGCGCCAGCAGCCAAGAGGGGACTAGCGGATACACAGATACGCAGTATTTT.

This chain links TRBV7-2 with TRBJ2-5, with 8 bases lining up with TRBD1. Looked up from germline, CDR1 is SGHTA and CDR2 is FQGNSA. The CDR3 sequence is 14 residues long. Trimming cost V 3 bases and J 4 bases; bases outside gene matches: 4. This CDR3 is CASSFDRGGETQYF. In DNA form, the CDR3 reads TGTGCCAGCAGCTTCGACAGGGGTGGAGAGACCCAGTACTTC.

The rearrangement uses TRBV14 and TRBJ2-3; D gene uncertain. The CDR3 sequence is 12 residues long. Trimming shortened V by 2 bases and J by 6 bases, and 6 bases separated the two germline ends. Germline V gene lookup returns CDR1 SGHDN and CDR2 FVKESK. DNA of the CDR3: TGTGCCAGCAGCCAATTCCCGGATACGCAGTATTTT. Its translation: CASSQFPDTQYF.

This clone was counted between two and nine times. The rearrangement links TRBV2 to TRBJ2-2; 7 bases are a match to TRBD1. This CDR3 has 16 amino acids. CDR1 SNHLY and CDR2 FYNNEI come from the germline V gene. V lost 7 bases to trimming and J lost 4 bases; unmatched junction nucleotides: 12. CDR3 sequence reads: CASTPTTGFITGELFF. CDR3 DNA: TGTGCCAGCACCCCTACGACAGGGTTTATCACCGGGGAGCTGTTTTTT.

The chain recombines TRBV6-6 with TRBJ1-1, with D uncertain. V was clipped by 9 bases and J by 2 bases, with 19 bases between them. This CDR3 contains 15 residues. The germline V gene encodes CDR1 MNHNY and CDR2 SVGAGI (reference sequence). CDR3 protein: CASLASPTSNTEAFF. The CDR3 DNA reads TGTGCCAGTCTCGCGAGCCCCACTTCTAACACTGAAGCTTTCTTT.

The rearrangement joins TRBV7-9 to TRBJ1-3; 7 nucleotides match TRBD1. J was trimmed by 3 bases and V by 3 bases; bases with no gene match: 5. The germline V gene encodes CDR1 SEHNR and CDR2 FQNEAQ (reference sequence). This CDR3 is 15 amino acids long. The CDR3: CASSFQRQGGNTIYF. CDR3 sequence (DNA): TGTGCCAGCAGCTTTCAGCGACAGGGTGGAAACACCATATATTTT.

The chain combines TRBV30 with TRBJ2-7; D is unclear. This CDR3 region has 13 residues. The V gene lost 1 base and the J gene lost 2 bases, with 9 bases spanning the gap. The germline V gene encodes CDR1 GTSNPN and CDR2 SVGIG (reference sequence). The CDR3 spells CAWSALEPYEQYF. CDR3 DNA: TGTGCCTGGAGTGCCTTAGAACCCTACGAGCAGTACTTC. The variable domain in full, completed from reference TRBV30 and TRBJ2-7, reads SQTIHQWPATLVQPVGSPLSLECTVEGTSNPNLYWYRQAAGRGLQLLFYSVGIGQISSEVPQNLSASRPQDRQFILSSKKLLLSDSGFYLCAWSALEPYEQYFGPGTRLTVT.

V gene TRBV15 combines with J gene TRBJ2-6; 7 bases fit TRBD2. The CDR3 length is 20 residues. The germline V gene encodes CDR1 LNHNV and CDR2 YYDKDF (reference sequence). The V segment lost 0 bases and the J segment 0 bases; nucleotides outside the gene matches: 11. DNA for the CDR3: TGTGCCACCAGCAGAGATTACGGAGCGGGATGGAGCTCTGGGGCCAACGTCCTGACTTTC. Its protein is CATSRDYGAGWSSGANVLTF.

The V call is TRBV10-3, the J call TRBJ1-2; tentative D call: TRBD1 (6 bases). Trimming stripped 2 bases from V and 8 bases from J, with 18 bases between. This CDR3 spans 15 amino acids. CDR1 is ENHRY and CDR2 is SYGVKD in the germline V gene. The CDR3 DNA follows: TGTGCCATCAGTGAGACCGGGGGGCGGGATCGGGGCTACACCTTC. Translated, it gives CAISETGGRDRGYTF.